Below, 11 T cell receptor beta chains from the same sample are listed, as sequenced in a study of cytomegalovirus exposure and HLA in healthy donors. Use of 60 Vbeta and 13 Jbeta primers characterized the PCR. Profiling relied on immunoSEQ multiplex PCR, and the TCRdb table lists in-frame clones only, not all of them. In the table there are over 75,000 clones, 78% of which are singletons. Sequences were obtained from PBMCs. The receptors were gathered from a woman in her sixties or seventies in good health and CMV-seronegative.

The chain uses TRBV9 and TRBJ1-2, with 7 bases lining up with TRBD1. V was clipped by 3 bases and J by 3 bases; unmatched bases: 5. Germline assignment: CDR1 SGDLS and CDR2 YYNGEE. The CDR3 spans 14 residues. Here the CDR3 reads CASSAGGTDYGYTF. CDR3 nucleotides: TGTGCCAGCAGCGCCGGCGGGACAGACTATGGCTACACCTTC.

This chain connects TRBV9 to TRBJ2-6, with 10 bases lining up with TRBD1. CDR1 SGDLS and CDR2 YYNGEE come from the germline V gene. With 3 bases clipped from V and 3 bases from J, the junction kept 9 bases outside the gene matches. This CDR3 contains 18 residues. The CDR3 loop reads CASSGGDRGLDGANVLTF. The CDR3 coding sequence is TGTGCCAGCAGCGGGGGGGACAGGGGATTGGATGGGGCCAACGTCCTGACTTTC.

The chain combines TRBV7-9 with TRBJ2-7; the match to TRBD2 covers 9 bases. The CDR3 length is 16 residues. The V gene end was trimmed by 3 bases and the J gene end by 3 bases; junction bases not matched to a gene: 9. In germline, CDR1 is SEHNR, CDR2 FQNEAQ (reference sequence). The CDR3 region has the DNA TGTGCCAGCAGCTTGACCTATAGCGGGGGAATCTACGAGCAGTACTTC. Translating gives CASSLTYSGGIYEQYF.

This chain links TRBV9 with TRBJ2-3, with 12 positions matching TRBD2. There are 20 residues in the CDR3. V lost 4 bases, J lost 0 bases, and 15 bases stayed unmatched. Germline V gives CDR1 SGDLS, CDR2 YYNGEE. DNA for the CDR3: TGTGCCAGCAGCACCTCCTCTCCTAGCGGGAGGGCTCGCAGCACAGATACGCAGTATTTT. It yields the protein CASSTSSPSGRARSTDTQYF.

This chain connects TRBV29-1 to TRBJ2-3; perhaps TRBD1 as D (7 bases). The length of the CDR3 is 14 residues. Germline V lookup: CDR1 SQVTM, CDR2 ANQGSEA. CDR3 DNA: TGCGGAAGTAGCAGGGGGGAGTCCACAGATACGCAGTATTTT. Amino acids: CGSSRGESTDTQYF.

This rearrangement joins TRBV29-1 to TRBJ1-1; a weak D match, TRBD1 (6 bases). The CDR3 spans 14 residues. Trimming took 4 bases from V and 1 from J, leaving 13 bases between them. Germline CDR1 and CDR2: SQVTM and ANQGSEA. DNA of the CDR3: TGCAGCGTTGGCGGGGGCAGGGGGAACACTGAAGCTTTCTTT. Translated, it gives CSVGGGRGNTEAFF.

The chain joins TRBV2 to TRBJ2-5; no clear D gene. CDR1 and CDR2 from the germline V gene are SNHLY and FYNNEI. The ends were cut back, 7 bases at V and 4 bases at J, with 7 bases in the middle. This CDR3 has 11 residues. CDR3 residues: CASTPRETQYF. CDR3 nucleotide sequence: TGTGCCAGCACCCCTCGAGAGACCCAGTACTTC.

This clone was seen a few times. V gene TRBV6-1 combines with J gene TRBJ1-3; perhaps TRBD1 as D (5 bases). Germline CDR1 reads MNHNS; CDR2 reads SASEGT. The CDR3 contains 16 residues. V was pared by 2 bases and J by 1 base, with 12 bases between. The CDR3 DNA is TGTGCCAGCAGTGAATTGGGGCCACCGTCTGGAAACACCATATATTTT. It translates to CASSELGPPSGNTIYF.

The chain links TRBV5-1 to TRBJ2-7; 8 nucleotides align to TRBD1. The CDR3 has 15 amino acids. V lost 0 bases, J lost 6 bases, and 8 bases stayed unmatched. CDR1 and CDR2 (germline): SGHRS, YFSETQ. The CDR3 region has the DNA TGCGCCAGCAGCTTGGAAGGACAGGGAAGGCGCGAGCAGTACTTC. Protein product: CASSLEGQGRREQYF. Full variable domain (outside the CDR3, taken from reference TRBV5-1 and TRBJ2-7): KAGVTQTPRYLIKTRGQQVTLSCSPISGHRSVSWYQQTPGQGLQFLFEYFSETQRNKGNFPGRFSGRQFSNSRSEMNVSTLELGDSALYLCASSLEGQGRREQYFGPGTRLTVT.

V gene TRBV5-4 combines with J gene TRBJ2-2, with TRBD2 as a possible D gene (7 bases). This CDR3 spans 16 amino acids. The germline gives CDR1 SGHNT, CDR2 YYREEE (reference sequence). Trimming cost V 5 bases and J 5 bases, with 19 bases left between them. The CDR3 nucleotides read TGTGCCAGCAGGCCGCTGGGGGGGGCCGGGACCGGGGAGCTGTTTTTT. Translated, it gives CASRPLGGAGTGELFF. Supplemented by reference TRBV5-4 and TRBJ2-2, the full variable domain reads ETGVTQSPTHLIKTRGQQVTLRCSSQSGHNTVSWYQQALGQGPQFIFQYYREEENGRGNFPPRFSGLQFPNYSSELNVNALELDDSALYLCASRPLGGAGTGELFFGEGSRLTVL.

The rearrangement uses TRBV6-5 and TRBJ1-2; weak D call: TRBD1 (5 bases). Germline V gene data show CDR1 as MNHEY and CDR2 as SVGAGI. Deletions cut 7 bases from V and 4 bases from J, with 13 bases between. CDR3 length equals 13 residues. CDR3 sequence: CASTLGGAYGYTF. The CDR3 coding sequence is TGTGCCAGCACTCTTGGAGGGGCCTATGGCTACACCTTC.